This is a list of T cell receptor beta chains from one sample in a study of T cell responses to AZD1222 COVID-19 vaccine. TCRdb's copy holds only in-frame clones and misses some; the assay was immunoSEQ multiplex PCR. The sample lists more than 120,000 clones; roughly 84% were seen once. The material sequenced was peripheral blood, taken 28 days after the second AZD1222 dose. These receptors all stem from an adult who received the AZD1222 COVID-19 vaccine. Both conserved end residues are part of each CDR3. A D gene is named only where the DNA matches it firmly. Some rows have no size entry. The others give once, few or many, or a class for an expanded clone.

cdr3_length,j_call,d_call,v_call,clone_size,cdr3_aa,cdr3_nt
17,TRBJ2-6,TRBD1,TRBV9,-,CASSYRDRALGANVLTF,TGTGCCAGCAGCTACCGGGACAGGGCGTTAGGGGCCAACGTCCTGACTTTC
12,TRBJ1-1,-,TRBV7-9,-,CASSSSYTEAFF,TGTGCCAGCAGCTCCAGTTACACTGAAGCTTTCTTT
11,TRBJ2-5,-,TRBV6-5,once,CASDRGETQYF,TGTGCCAGCGACAGAGGAGAGACCCAGTACTTC
16,TRBJ2-7,-,TRBV18,once,CASSPPAGMGTYEQYF,TGTGCCAGCTCACCACCGGCAGGGATGGGGACCTACGAGCAGTACTTC
19,TRBJ2-6,-,TRBV5-1,-,CASSLSDPWSHSGANVLTF,TGCGCCAGCAGCTTGTCGGATCCGTGGAGCCACTCTGGGGCCAACGTCCTGACTTTC
13,TRBJ1-6,-,TRBV30,-,CAWSLQSNSPLHF,TGTGCCTGGAGCTTACAGAGTAATTCACCCCTCCACTTT
16,TRBJ1-1,-,TRBV5-1,-,CASSLRGTYQNTEAFF,TGCGCCAGCAGCTTGAGGGGGACCTACCAGAACACTGAAGCTTTCTTT
13,TRBJ2-2,-,TRBV3-1/TRBV3-2,-,CASSQVSAGELFF,TGTGCCAGCAGCCAAGTGTCGGCCGGGGAGCTGTTTTTT
16,TRBJ2-3,TRBD2,TRBV5-5,-,CASSPGWTSGADTQYF,TGTGCCAGCAGCCCGGGGTGGACTAGCGGGGCAGATACGCAGTATTTT
13,TRBJ2-3,-,TRBV12-5,-,CASGLSGADTQYF,TGTGCTAGTGGTTTGTCCGGGGCAGATACGCAGTATTTT
17,TRBJ1-5,-,TRBV11-2,-,CASSLDGIGSGNQPQHF,TGTGCCAGCAGCTTAGATGGAATAGGGTCTGGCAATCAGCCCCAGCATTTT
12,TRBJ1-1,-,TRBV19,-,CASGAFVSEAFF,TGTGCCAGTGGGGCCTTCGTCAGTGAAGCTTTCTTT
14,TRBJ1-2,TRBD1,TRBV7-9,-,CASSAQGALGGYTF,TGTGCCAGCAGCGCCCAGGGGGCCCTCGGTGGCTACACCTTC
17,TRBJ1-3,TRBD1,TRBV7-9,once,CASSSPGQGSLVNTIYF,TGTGCCAGCAGTTCTCCGGGACAGGGATCTCTGGTAAACACCATATATTTT
13,TRBJ2-7,-,TRBV30,-,CAWNLGPTYEQYF,TGTGCCTGGAATCTGGGACCCACCTACGAGCAGTACTTC
15,TRBJ1-3,-,TRBV28,-,CASSLGQGAGNTIYF,TGTGCCAGCAGTTTGGGCCAGGGTGCGGGAAACACCATATATTTT
13,TRBJ1-2,TRBD1,TRBV12-3/TRBV12-4,-,CASSPTGGYGYTF,TGTGCCAGCAGCCCGACAGGGGGCTATGGCTACACCTTC
13,TRBJ2-7,-,TRBV13,-,CASSSLGVYEQYF,TGTGCCAGCAGCTCCCTAGGGGTCTACGAGCAGTACTTC
14,TRBJ2-2,-,TRBV2,-,CASSDGGPAGELFF,TGTGCCAGCAGTGACGGAGGACCCGCCGGGGAGCTGTTTTTT
15,TRBJ1-5,-,TRBV7-2,-,CASSLVGGGNQPQHF,TGTGCCAGCAGCTTAGTCGGAGGGGGCAATCAGCCCCAGCATTTT
13,TRBJ1-3,TRBD1,TRBV30,-,CAWSTGDGNTIYF,TGTGCCTGGAGCACAGGGGACGGAAACACCATATATTTT
15,TRBJ2-3,TRBD1,TRBV19,-,CASSIARQGGDTQYF,TGTGCCAGTAGTATAGCCCGACAGGGCGGGGATACGCAGTATTTT
14,TRBJ1-3,-,TRBV4-2,-,CASSQKTAGNTIYF,TGTGCCAGCAGCCAGAAGACTGCTGGAAACACCATATATTTT
10,TRBJ2-1,-,TRBV12-3/TRBV12-4,-,CASSSGEQFF,TGTGCCAGCAGTTCCGGGGAGCAGTTCTTC
15,TRBJ2-3,TRBD2,TRBV27,-,CASSIGTSGADTQYF,TGTGCCAGCAGTATAGGGACTAGCGGCGCAGATACGCAGTATTTT
13,TRBJ2-7,-,TRBV4-2,once,CASSLEGSYEQYF,TGTGCCAGCAGCCTCGAGGGGTCCTACGAGCAGTACTTC
17,TRBJ2-3,TRBD2,TRBV5-6,-,CASSLARLLAGRDTQYF,TGTGCCAGCAGCTTGGCGAGATTACTAGCGGGAAGAGATACGCAGTATTTT
14,TRBJ1-2,-,TRBV5-8,-,CASSKGPGDYGYTF,TGTGCCAGCAGCAAAGGACCGGGGGACTATGGCTACACCTTC
15,TRBJ2-7,TRBD2,TRBV28,-,CASRLLTSGSYEQYF,TGTGCCAGCAGACTGCTGACTAGCGGGAGTTACGAGCAGTACTTC
11,TRBJ2-3,-,TRBV24-1,-,CATSDLNTQYF,TGTGCCACCAGTGATTTGAATACGCAGTATTTT
11,TRBJ1-1,-,TRBV6-1,-,CASSEVPQAFF,TGTGCCAGCAGTGAAGTTCCCCAAGCTTTCTTT
13,TRBJ2-5,-,TRBV2,few,CASSEIIQETQYF,TGTGCCAGCAGTGAGATCATCCAAGAGACCCAGTACTTC
14,TRBJ1-5,-,TRBV6-1,-,CASSEVGFNQPQHF,TGTGCCAGCAGTGAAGTTGGGTTCAATCAGCCCCAGCATTTT
16,TRBJ2-7,-,TRBV4-1,-,CASSQDPQPQSYEQYF,TGCGCCAGCAGCCAAGATCCTCAGCCTCAGTCCTACGAGCAGTACTTC
16,TRBJ2-7,TRBD2,TRBV4-2,-,CASSQGSGGVSYEQYF,TGTGCCAGCAGCCAAGGTAGCGGGGGGGTCTCCTACGAGCAGTACTTC
16,TRBJ2-3,TRBD2,TRBV5-1,-,CASSPQVAGGGDTQYF,TGCGCCAGCAGCCCGCAGGTAGCGGGAGGCGGAGATACGCAGTATTTT
16,TRBJ2-1,-,TRBV3-1/TRBV3-2,-,CASSQDRREAYNEQFF,TGTGCCAGCAGCCAAGATAGGAGGGAGGCGTACAATGAGCAGTTCTTC
15,TRBJ1-5,-,TRBV19,once,CASSMGRGSNQPQHF,TGTGCCAGTAGTATGGGGAGGGGGAGCAATCAGCCCCAGCATTTT
13,TRBJ2-7,-,TRBV9,-,CASSPSQDYEQYF,TGTGCCAGCAGCCCCTCCCAGGACTACGAGCAGTACTTC
14,TRBJ2-5,-,TRBV10-2,-,CASRHDMTRETQYF,TGCGCCAGCAGGCACGACATGACGCGGGAGACCCAGTACTTC
14,TRBJ2-3,TRBD2,TRBV29-1,few,CSFNGGGPGDTQYF,TGCAGTTTTAATGGCGGGGGGCCAGGAGATACGCAGTATTTT
15,TRBJ1-6,-,TRBV16,-,CASRLGQSLYSPLHF,TGTGCCAGCAGGCTCGGACAGTCCCTTTATTCACCCCTCCACTTT
11,TRBJ1-6,-,TRBV28,-,CASSSPLDLHF,TGTGCCAGCAGTTCGCCGTTGGACCTCCACTTT
14,TRBJ1-1,-,TRBV3-1/TRBV3-2,-,CASSQGGGETEAFF,TGTGCCAGCAGCCAAGGCGGCGGGGAAACTGAAGCTTTCTTT
15,TRBJ2-2,-,TRBV5-6,few,CASSLAGLDTGELFF,TGTGCCAGCAGCTTGGCCGGGTTGGACACCGGGGAGCTGTTTTTT
16,TRBJ2-3,-,TRBV4-1,-,CASSQVGRGRTDTQYF,TGCGCCAGCAGCCAAGTCGGTCGGGGGCGCACAGATACGCAGTATTTT
14,TRBJ1-1,-,TRBV5-6,-,CASSFPPSNTEAFF,TGTGCCAGCAGCTTCCCCCCGTCGAACACTGAAGCTTTCTTT
20,TRBJ1-6,TRBD1,TRBV5-1,few,CASSLGVEGAISSYNSPLHF,TGCGCCAGCAGCTTGGGGGTAGAGGGGGCCATCAGCTCCTATAATTCACCCCTCCACTTT
13,TRBJ1-1,-,TRBV12-3/TRBV12-4,-,CASRPEGGSGAFF,TGTGCCAGCAGACCCGAGGGGGGCAGCGGAGCTTTCTTT
13,TRBJ1-1,TRBD1,TRBV29-1,-,CSAPGTGNTEAFF,TGCAGCGCACCCGGGACAGGGAACACTGAAGCTTTCTTT
15,TRBJ1-1,TRBD1,TRBV27,-,CASSSLTGGNTEAFF,TGTGCCAGCAGTTCGCTGACAGGGGGGAACACTGAAGCTTTCTTT
16,TRBJ2-2,-,TRBV21-1,-,CASRKREGLDTGELFF,TGTGCCAGCAGAAAGCGGGAGGGCCTCGACACCGGGGAGCTGTTTTTT
15,TRBJ2-1,-,TRBV5-1,-,CASSFEGRNYNEQFF,TGCGCCAGCAGTTTTGAGGGCCGGAATTACAATGAGCAGTTCTTC
13,TRBJ2-3,-,TRBV27,once,CASSLSGRRAQYF,TGTGCCAGCAGTTTATCGGGTCGCCGTGCGCAGTATTTT
13,TRBJ2-1,-,TRBV2,-,CASSQWRDNEQFF,TGTGCCAGCAGTCAGTGGAGGGATAATGAGCAGTTCTTC